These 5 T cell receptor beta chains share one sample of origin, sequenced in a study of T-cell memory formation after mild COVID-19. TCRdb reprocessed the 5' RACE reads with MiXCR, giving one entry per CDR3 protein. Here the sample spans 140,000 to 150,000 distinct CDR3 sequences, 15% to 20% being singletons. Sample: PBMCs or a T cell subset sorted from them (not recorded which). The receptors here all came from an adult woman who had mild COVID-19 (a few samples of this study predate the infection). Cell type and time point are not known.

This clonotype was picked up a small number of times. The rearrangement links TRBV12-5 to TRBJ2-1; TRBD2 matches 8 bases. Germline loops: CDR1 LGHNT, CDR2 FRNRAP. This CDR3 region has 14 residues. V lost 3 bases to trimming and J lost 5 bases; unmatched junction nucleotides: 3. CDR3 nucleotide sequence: TGTGCTAGTGGTTTTCCAGCGGGAGACAATGAGCAGTTCTTC. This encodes CASGFPAGDNEQFF.

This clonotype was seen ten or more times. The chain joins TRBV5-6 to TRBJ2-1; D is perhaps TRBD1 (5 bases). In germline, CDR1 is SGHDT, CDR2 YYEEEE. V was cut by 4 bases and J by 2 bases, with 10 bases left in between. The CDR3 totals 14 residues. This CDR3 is CASSPVGAYNEQFF. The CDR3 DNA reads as TGTGCCAGCAGCCCTGTAGGGGCCTACAATGAGCAGTTCTTC. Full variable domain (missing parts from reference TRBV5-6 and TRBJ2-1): DAGVTQSPTHLIKTRGQQVTLRCSPKSGHDTVSWYQQALGQGPQFIFQYYEEEERQRGNFPDRFSGHQFPNYSSELNVNALLLGDSALYLCASSPVGAYNEQFFGPGTRLTVL.

The CDR3: CASSEQGAGYEQYF. CDR3 in DNA: TGTGCCAGCAGTGAACAGGGGGCAGGCTACGAGCAGTACTTC. The rearrangement uses TRBV2 and TRBJ2-7; 8 nucleotides align to TRBD1. The CDR3 is 14 residues long. Germline CDR1 reads SNHLY; CDR2 reads FYNNEI. V gave up 2 bases and J gave up 3 bases; unmatched junction bases: 3.

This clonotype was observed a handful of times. CDR3 sequence: CASSPLQSNTEAFF. The CDR3 DNA is TGTGCCAGCAGCCCCCTACAGTCAAACACTGAAGCTTTCTTT. The chain uses TRBV12-3 or TRBV12-4 and TRBJ1-1; D ambiguous. This CDR3 comprises 14 residues. Deletions cut 6 bases from V and 2 bases from J, with 13 bases between.

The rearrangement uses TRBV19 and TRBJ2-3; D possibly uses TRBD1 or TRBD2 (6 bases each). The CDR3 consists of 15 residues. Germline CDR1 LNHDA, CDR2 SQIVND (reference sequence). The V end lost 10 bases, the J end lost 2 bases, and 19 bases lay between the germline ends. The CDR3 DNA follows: TGTGCCACCTCCCGTAATGGGGGGCCCACAGATACGCAGTATTTT. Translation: CATSRNGGPTDTQYF.